The 25 T cell receptor beta chains given below trace back to one sample, sequenced in a study of T cell clonality in common variable immunodeficiency. Clones were read by immunoSEQ multiplex PCR, and TCRdb kept only the in-frame ones, dropping some. The data list about 52,000 clones, none observed once; approximately 2% falls to the top ten. Sequencing was done on a sample of peripheral blood mononuclear cells. The receptors derive from a person aged 18 to 70 in good health.

Only a few counts were recorded for this clone. The missing CDR3 end, 3 residues past where the read stops, is filled in from the germline J gene. V and J are TRBV11-2 and TRBJ2-7; TRBD1 matches 7 bases. The CDR3 runs 14 residues. J lost 1 base, V lost 1 base, and 1 base had no gene match. The germline V gene has CDR1 SGHAT and CDR2 FQNNGV. CDR3 in amino acids: CASSLVTGSYEQYF. CDR3 DNA, as far as it was read: TGTGCCAGCAGCTTAGTGACAGGGTCCTACGAG.

This clone occurred many times. The read stops 3 residues short of the end of the CDR3; the missing end is completed from the germline J gene. V and J are TRBV20-1 and TRBJ2-1; the D gene is possibly TRBD2 (5 bases). The CDR3 sequence is 14 residues long. Looked up from germline, CDR1 is DFQATT and CDR2 is SNEGSKA (reference sequence). V was cut by 6 bases and J by 0 bases, with 12 bases left in between. The sequenced CDR3 bases are TGCAGTGCAGCTGGCGACTACTCCTACAATGAG. Translation gives CSAAGDYSYNE. The complete CDR3 reads CSAAGDYSYNEQFF.

In regard to this clone: The read gets to within 3 residues of the CDR3 end, and the germline J gene fills in the rest. This chain uses TRBV2 with TRBJ2-5, with D possibly TRBD1 on 6 matching bases. Trimming shortened V by 6 bases and J by 5 bases, and 13 bases separated the two germline ends. The CDR3 contains 13 residues. Germline V gene sequence: CDR1 SNHLY, CDR2 FYNNEI. The CDR3 bases that were read are TGTGCCAGCAGCGTACAGGGCCGCGAGACC. Translated: CASSVQGRET. The whole CDR3 reads CASSVQGRETQYF.

This clone came up a few times. The DNA ends 3 residues before the CDR3 does, and the rest of the CDR3 is filled in from the germline J gene. This sequence joins TRBV7-3 and TRBJ1-1, with D possibly being TRBD1 (6 bases). This CDR3 is built from 14 residues. CDR1 is SGHTA, CDR2 FQGTGA, per germline. Trimming pared 3 bases from V and 0 bases from J, leaving 8 bases between. The sequenced part of the CDR3 DNA is TGTGCCAGCAGCTTTCAGGGGATGAACACTGAA. Its translation is CASSFQGMNTE. The complete CDR3 reads CASSFQGMNTEAFF.

This clone has at least ten counts. The read terminates 3 residues before the CDR3 end, so the remaining end is supplied by the germline J gene. The chain recombines TRBV5-1 with TRBJ1-1; 10 bases match TRBD1. CDR3 length: 14 residues. Germline-derived CDR1 and CDR2 are SGHRS and YFSETQ. CDR3: CASSLGGQGSRAFF. The sequenced part of the CDR3 DNA is TGCGCCAGCAGCTTGGGGGGACAGGGGAGTCGG. The full variable domain, in which reference TRBV5-1 and TRBJ1-1 provide the parts outside the CDR3, is KAGVTQTPRYLIKTRGQQVTLSCSPISGHRSVSWYQQTPGQGLQFLFEYFSETQRNKGNFPGRFSGRQFSNSRSEMNVSTLELGDSALYLCASSLGGQGSRAFFGQGTRLTVV.

With regard to this clone: The missing CDR3 end, 3 residues past where the read stops, is filled in from the germline J gene. The chain joins TRBV7-3 to TRBJ2-3, with a weak D call TRBD2 (6 bases). The V gene lost 1 base and the J gene lost 1 base, with 15 bases spanning the gap. Germline V lookup: CDR1 SGHTA, CDR2 FQGTGA. This CDR3 comprises 17 residues. CDR3 DNA, as far as it was read: TGTGCCAGCAGCTTAAACACCGGGACTGCGGGCACAGATACG. Translation: CASSLNTGTAGTDT. The whole CDR3 region reads CASSLNTGTAGTDTQYF. The full variable domain, its missing parts supplied by reference TRBV7-3 and TRBJ2-3, is GAGVSQTPSNKVTEKGKYVELRCDPISGHTALYWYRQSLGQGPEFLIYFQGTGAADDSGLPNDRFFAVRPEGSVSTLKIQRTERGDSAVYLCASSLNTGTAGTDTQYFGPGTRLTVL.

This clone was detected many times. Read coverage stops 3 residues before the CDR3 terminus; the germline J gene supplies the remainder. This chain links TRBV5-1 with TRBJ2-1; 9 nucleotides match TRBD2. Germline lookup yields CDR1 SGHRS and CDR2 YFSETQ. This CDR3 is built from 14 residues. With V trimmed by 2 bases and J by 4 bases, 1 base remained unmatched. The CDR3 bases that were read are TGCGCCAGCAGCTTAACTAGCGGGTACAATGAG. Its translation: CASSLTSGYNE. From start to end, the CDR3 is CASSLTSGYNEQFF.

In this sample, this clone turned up many times. CDR3 bases read: TGCAGTGCCTCGACAGGGAATCAGCCC. This translates into CSASTGNQP. From start to end, the CDR3 is CSASTGNQPQHF. This chain connects TRBV20-1 to TRBJ1-5; 7 nucleotides match TRBD1. The sequence runs out 3 residues before the end of the CDR3; the remainder is reconstructed from the germline J gene. J lost 4 bases, V lost 6 bases, and 3 bases had no gene match. The CDR3 covers 12 residues. Germline V gene sequence: CDR1 DFQATT, CDR2 SNEGSKA (reference sequence).

The table lists this clone with many counts. The read halts 3 residues ahead of the CDR3 end, with the missing end drawn from the germline J gene. This chain uses TRBV19 with TRBJ1-6; TRBD1 might be the D (5 bases). The germline V gene encodes CDR1 LNHDA and CDR2 SQIVND (reference sequence). The V gene lost 8 bases and the J gene lost 3 bases, with 11 bases spanning the gap. The CDR3 has 14 amino acids. The sequenced CDR3 bases are TGTGCCAGTGGCCCGGGACTCTATAATTCACCC. Amino acid sequence: CASGPGLYNSP. The entire CDR3 protein is CASGPGLYNSPLHF.

This clone was seen ten or more times. The CDR3 loop is CAWSVPFGQGVLDVNTEAFF. The DNA read from the CDR3 is TGTGCCTGGAGTGTACCCTTCGGACAGGGGGTCCTGGACGTGAACACTGAA. This chain joins TRBV30 and TRBJ1-1, with TRBD1 matching over 10 bases. The read falls 3 residues short of the CDR3 end, and the missing part is taken from the germline J gene. The CDR3 loop spans 20 amino acids. Germline V lookup: CDR1 GTSNPN, CDR2 SVGIG (reference sequence). J was trimmed by 0 bases and V by 0 bases; bases with no gene match: 16.

This clone showed up many times. The read ends 3 residues before the CDR3 terminus; that terminus is restored from the germline J gene. The chain is built from TRBV5-1 and TRBJ1-4; possible D gene TRBD1, 5 bases. The CDR3 consists of 13 residues. Trimming took 4 bases from V and 8 from J, leaving 12 bases between them. Per the germline V gene, CDR1 is SGHRS and CDR2 is YFSETQ. The CDR3 region is CASSLLEGEKLFF. The sequenced part of the CDR3 DNA is TGCGCCAGCAGCCTCCTGGAGGGGGAAAAA.

This clone was counted at least ten times. The read is 3 residues too short to cover the CDR3 end, so that end is filled in from the germline J gene. This sequence joins TRBV29-1 and TRBJ2-1, with 7 positions matching TRBD2. This CDR3 has 12 amino acids. CDR1 is SQVTM and CDR2 is ANQGSEA in the germline V gene. The part of the CDR3 DNA that was read is TGCGGTGACGAGCGGGACTACAATGAG. Protein: CGDERDYNE. The whole CDR3 reads CGDERDYNEQFF.

This clone was picked up many times. The sequence runs out 3 residues before the end of the CDR3; the remainder is reconstructed from the germline J gene. The rearrangement joins TRBV20-1 to TRBJ2-7, with D possibly being TRBD1 or TRBD2 (5 bases each). Trimming cost V 5 bases and J 0 bases, with 17 bases left between them. The CDR3 contains 15 residues. Per the germline V gene, CDR1 is DFQATT and CDR2 is SNEGSKA (reference sequence). The CDR3 loop is CSALPGRQSSYEQYF. The CDR3 bases that were read are TGCAGTGCTCTTCCGGGAAGACAGAGCTCCTACGAG.

This clone was detected many times. The read gets to within 3 residues of the CDR3 end, and the germline J gene fills in the rest. The chain recombines TRBV19 with TRBJ2-3; 7 nucleotides line up with TRBD2. Germline V CDR1 and CDR2: LNHDA, SQIVND (reference sequence). J gave up 2 bases and V 6 bases, and 5 bases lay outside the gene matches. The CDR3 contains 14 residues. The CDR3 here is CASRLSGVTDTQYF. Partial CDR3 DNA: TGTGCCAGTAGACTCAGCGGGGTCACAGATACG.

This clone has ten or more counts. The read comes to an end 3 residues before the CDR3 does, leaving the germline J gene to fill in the end. The chain recombines TRBV7-6 with TRBJ2-1; the D gene is possibly TRBD2 (5 bases). V was cut by 7 bases and J by 0 bases, with 19 bases left in between. This CDR3 is built from 17 residues. CDR1 and CDR2 from the germline V gene are SGHVS and FNYEAQ. The part of the CDR3 DNA that was read is TGTGCCAGCACCCTGGCGACGGACTCCAGCTCCTACAATGAG. Its translation is CASTLATDSSSYNE. The full CDR3 is CASTLATDSSSYNEQFF.

About this clone itself: The missing CDR3 end, 3 residues past where the read stops, is filled in from the germline J gene. The chain joins TRBV7-8 to TRBJ2-3; D is ambiguous. The germline V gene has CDR1 SGHVS and CDR2 FQNEAQ. The V end was cut by 3 bases, the J end by 0 bases, with 13 bases between. The CDR3 covers 16 residues. Partial CDR3 DNA: TGTGCCAGCAGCTTGGGCGCCTCCCTTAGCACAGATACG. Amino acid sequence: CASSLGASLSTDT. The entire CDR3 reads CASSLGASLSTDTQYF.

This clone was observed many times. The read comes to an end 3 residues before the CDR3 does, leaving the germline J gene to fill in the end. The V call is TRBV29-1, the J call TRBJ2-3; the match to TRBD2 covers 12 bases. The CDR3 is 16 amino acids. Germline CDR1 and CDR2: SQVTM and ANQGSEA. The CDR3 protein is CSVEDLGTSGLLAQYF. The CDR3 bases that were read are TGCAGCGTTGAAGATCTAGGGACTAGCGGGCTTTTGGCG.

This clone was picked up many times. Read coverage stops 3 residues before the CDR3 terminus; the germline J gene supplies the remainder. V gene TRBV18 combines with J gene TRBJ1-3; 8 positions match TRBD1. CDR3 length equals 16 residues. Germline CDR1 KGHSH, CDR2 LQKENI. J lost 1 base, V lost 5 bases, and 7 bases had no gene match. CDR3 sequence reads: CASSTGTGASGNTIYF. Incomplete CDR3 DNA: TGTGCCAGCTCAACCGGGACAGGAGCATCTGGAAACACC.

This clone was counted between two and nine times. From the germline J gene comes the end of the CDR3, since the read stops 3 residues before it. The gene calls are TRBV2 and TRBJ2-7, with 8 bases identical to TRBD1. Germline V gene data show CDR1 as SNHLY and CDR2 as FYNNEI. The CDR3 contains 14 residues. Trimming took 6 bases from V and 0 from J; bases not matched to a gene: 4. CDR3 sequence reads: CASRIQGDSYEQYF. The CDR3 DNA, read in part, is TGTGCCAGCAGGATACAGGGGGACTCCTACGAG.

This clone appeared many times. The read stops 3 residues short of the end of the CDR3; the missing end is completed from the germline J gene. V and J are TRBV10-3 and TRBJ2-7; 12 nucleotides line up with TRBD2. CDR3 length: 15 residues. The germline V gene has CDR1 ENHRY and CDR2 SYGVKD. V gave up 0 bases and J gave up 4 bases; unmatched junction bases: 1. CDR3 in amino acids: CAISESTSGGYEQYF. Partial CDR3 DNA: TGTGCCATCAGTGAGTCGACTAGCGGGGGTTACGAG.

The sample holds many counts of this clone. The sequenced fragment ends 3 residues before the CDR3 boundary, so the rest is inferred from the germline J gene. The genes are TRBV20-1 and TRBJ1-6; 7 nucleotides align to TRBD1. Unmatched junction bases numbered 14, after V lost 3 bases and J lost 0 bases. The length of the CDR3 is 19 residues. In germline, CDR1 is DFQATT, CDR2 SNEGSKA (reference sequence). CDR3 bases read: TGCAGTGCTAGGAACCGGGACAGCAGAATGAGCTCCTATAATTCACCC. Its translation: CSARNRDSRMSSYNSP. The full CDR3 protein reads CSARNRDSRMSSYNSPLHF.

This clone was counted at least ten times. The read gets to within 3 residues of the CDR3 end, and the germline J gene fills in the rest. The chain is built from TRBV7-6 and TRBJ2-5, with TRBD1 matching over 8 bases. In germline, CDR1 is SGHVS, CDR2 FNYEAQ. This CDR3 comprises 15 residues. V was clipped by 5 bases and J by 5 bases; unmatched bases: 10. The CDR3 DNA, read in part, is TGTGCCAGCAGCCATCTCCAGGGGGCTGGCGAGACC. Translating gives CASSHLQGAGET. The whole CDR3 sequence reads CASSHLQGAGETQYF.

This clone has a count of ten or more. The CDR3 extends 3 residues past the end of the read, so its final part is completed from the germline J gene. The chain joins TRBV19 to TRBJ2-7; D is ambiguous. In germline, CDR1 is LNHDA, CDR2 SQIVND (reference sequence). CDR3 size: 13 residues. The V end lost 5 bases, the J end lost 2 bases, and 10 bases lay between the germline ends. CDR3 sequence reads: CASSVGAAYEQYF. The CDR3 DNA, read in part, is TGTGCCAGTAGTGTGGGCGCAGCCTACGAG.

With respect to this clone: The read terminates 3 residues ahead of where the CDR3 ends, so the germline J gene completes it. This rearrangement joins TRBV18 to TRBJ2-4, with D possibly being TRBD1 (6 bases). Per the germline V gene, CDR1 is KGHSH and CDR2 is LQKENI. CDR3 length equals 13 residues. The CDR3 loop is CASSPLQGGGQYF. The CDR3 bases that were read are TGTGCCAGCTCACCATTACAGGGCGGAGGT.

About this clone: The CDR3 goes on 3 residues after the read ends, and that part is filled in from the germline J gene. The chain uses TRBV5-1 and TRBJ1-1; 9 bases are shared with TRBD1. V trimming: 2 bases; J trimming: 4 bases; junction bases outside the gene matches: 6. There are 15 residues in the CDR3. Germline assignment: CDR1 SGHRS and CDR2 YFSETQ. The covered CDR3 bases are TGCGCCAGCAGCTTCCTGGACAGGGGAGGCACTGAA. This gives the protein CASSFLDRGGTE. The whole CDR3 sequence is CASSFLDRGGTEAFF.